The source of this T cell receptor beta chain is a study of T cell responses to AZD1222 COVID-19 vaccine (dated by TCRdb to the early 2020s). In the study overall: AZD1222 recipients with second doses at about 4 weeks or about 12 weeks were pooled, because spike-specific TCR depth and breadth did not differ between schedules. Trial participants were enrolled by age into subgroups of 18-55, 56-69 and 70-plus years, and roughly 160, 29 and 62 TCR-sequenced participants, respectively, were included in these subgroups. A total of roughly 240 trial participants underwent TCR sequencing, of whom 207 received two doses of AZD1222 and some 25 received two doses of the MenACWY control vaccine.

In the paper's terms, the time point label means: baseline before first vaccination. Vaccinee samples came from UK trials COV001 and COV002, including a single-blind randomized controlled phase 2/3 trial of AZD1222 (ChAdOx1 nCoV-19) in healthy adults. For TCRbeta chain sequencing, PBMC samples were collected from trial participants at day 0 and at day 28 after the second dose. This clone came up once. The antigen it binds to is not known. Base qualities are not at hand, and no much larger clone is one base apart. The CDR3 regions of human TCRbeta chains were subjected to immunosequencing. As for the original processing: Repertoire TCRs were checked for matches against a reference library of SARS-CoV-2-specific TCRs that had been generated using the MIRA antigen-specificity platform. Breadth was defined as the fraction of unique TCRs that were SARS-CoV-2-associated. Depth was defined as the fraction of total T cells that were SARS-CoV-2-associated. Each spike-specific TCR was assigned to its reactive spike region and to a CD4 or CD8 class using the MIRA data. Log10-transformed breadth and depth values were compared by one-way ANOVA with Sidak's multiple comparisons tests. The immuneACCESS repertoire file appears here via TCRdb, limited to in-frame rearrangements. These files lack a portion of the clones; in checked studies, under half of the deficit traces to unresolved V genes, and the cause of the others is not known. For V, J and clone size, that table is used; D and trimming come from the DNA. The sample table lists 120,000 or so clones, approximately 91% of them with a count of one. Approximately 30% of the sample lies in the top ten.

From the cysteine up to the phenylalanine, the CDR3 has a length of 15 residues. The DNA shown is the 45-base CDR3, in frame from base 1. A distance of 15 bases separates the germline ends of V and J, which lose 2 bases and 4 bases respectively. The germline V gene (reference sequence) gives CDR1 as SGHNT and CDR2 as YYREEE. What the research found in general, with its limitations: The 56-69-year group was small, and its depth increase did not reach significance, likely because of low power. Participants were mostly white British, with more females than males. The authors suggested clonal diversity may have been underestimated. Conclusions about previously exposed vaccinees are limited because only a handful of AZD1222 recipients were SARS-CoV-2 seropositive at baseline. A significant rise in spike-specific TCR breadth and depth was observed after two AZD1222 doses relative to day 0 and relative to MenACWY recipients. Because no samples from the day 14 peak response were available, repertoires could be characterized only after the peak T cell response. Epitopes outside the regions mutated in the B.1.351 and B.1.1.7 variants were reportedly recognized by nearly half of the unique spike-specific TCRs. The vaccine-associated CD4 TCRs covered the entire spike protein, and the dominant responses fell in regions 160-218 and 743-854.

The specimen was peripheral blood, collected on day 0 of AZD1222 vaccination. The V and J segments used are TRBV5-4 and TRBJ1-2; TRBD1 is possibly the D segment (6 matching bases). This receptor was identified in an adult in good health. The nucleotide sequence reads TGTGCCAGCAGCTTCCCCACAGGGCTGAGCTATGGCTACACCTTC. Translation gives CASSFPTGLSYGYTF.